A single sample is the source of the 31 T cell receptor beta chains below, sequenced in a study of blood T cell repertoires in COVID-19. Produced via immunoSEQ multiplex PCR; TCRdb's table is partial and in-frame only. The sample lists some 170,000 clones; roughly 89% were seen once. Sequencing was performed on peripheral blood. The receptor set was obtained from a woman aged 45-65 years with acute or convalescent COVID-19.

This clone occurred once. This CDR3 reads CATSRDFEDAGQGLIYGYTF. The CDR3 coding sequence is TGTGCCACCAGCAGAGATTTCGAGGACGCGGGACAGGGTCTCATCTATGGCTACACCTTC. The chain links TRBV15 to TRBJ1-2, with 9 bases that match TRBD1. The CDR3 loop spans 20 amino acids. V shed 0 bases, J shed 4 bases, and the junction held 18 bases outside the gene matches. In germline, CDR1 is LNHNV, CDR2 YYDKDF (reference sequence).

V is TRBV27 and J is TRBJ2-1; 8 nucleotides agree with TRBD1. The J segment lost 8 bases and the V segment lost 2 bases, leaving 14 bases of the junction unmatched. The germline V gene encodes CDR1 MNHEY and CDR2 SMNVEV (reference sequence). The CDR3 consists of 17 residues. CDR3 coding DNA: TGTGCCAGCAGTTTAATTCTGAGGACAGGGATCCCACATGAGCAGTTCTTC. This gives the protein CASSLILRTGIPHEQFF.

The chain is built from TRBV4-3 and TRBJ2-4, with TRBD2 identical over 7 bases. The germline V gene encodes CDR1 LGHNA and CDR2 YSLEER. The CDR3 length is 15 residues. Unmatched junction bases numbered 6, after V lost 7 bases and J lost 0 bases. CDR3 in DNA: TGCGCCAGCACCGGAGCGGGATTAGCCAAAAACATTCAGTACTTC. Its protein is CASTGAGLAKNIQYF.

The V gene is TRBV25-1, the J gene TRBJ2-7, with D hard to call. CDR1 is MGHDK and CDR2 is SYGVNS in the germline V gene. Trimming took off 4 bases at V and 6 bases at J, with 7 bases between the two ends. The CDR3 contains 11 residues. CDR3 nucleotides: TGTGCCAGCAGTGTTCTAGGCGAGCAGTACTTC. Translating it yields CASSVLGEQYF.

This clone was detected only once. The rearrangement links TRBV19 to TRBJ1-5; tentative D call: TRBD1 (6 bases). CDR3 size: 16 residues. From germline, CDR1 is LNHDA and CDR2 SQIVND (reference sequence). V shed 0 bases and J shed 5 bases, with 14 bases lying between them. The CDR3 loop reads CASSIEGASQYQPQHF. The CDR3 region has the DNA TGTGCCAGTAGTATAGAGGGGGCCAGCCAATATCAGCCCCAGCATTTT. The full variable domain, rest sourced from reference TRBV19 and TRBJ1-5, is DGGITQSPKYLFRKEGQNVTLSCEQNLNHDAMYWYRQDPGQGLRLIYYSQIVNDFQKGDIAEGYSVSREKKESFPLTVTSAQKNPTAFYLCASSIEGASQYQPQHFGDGTRLSIL.

The V and J genes are TRBV5-4 and TRBJ1-1, with a weak D call TRBD1 (5 bases). The CDR3 is 14 amino acids. CDR1 and CDR2 from the germline V gene are SGHNT and YYREEE (reference sequence). With 0 bases removed from V and 0 bases from J, the gap between germline ends came to 6 bases. CDR3 sequence: CASSLVGVNTEAFF. CDR3 DNA sequence: TGTGCCAGCAGCTTGGTAGGGGTGAACACTGAAGCTTTCTTT. The full variable domain, completed using reference TRBV5-4 and TRBJ1-1, is ETGVTQSPTHLIKTRGQQVTLRCSSQSGHNTVSWYQQALGQGPQFIFQYYREEENGRGNFPPRFSGLQFPNYSSELNVNALELDDSALYLCASSLVGVNTEAFFGQGTRLTVV.

V gene TRBV7-9 combines with J gene TRBJ1-5; weak D call: TRBD1 (6 bases). CDR3 length: 15 residues. Trimming removed 1 base at V and 5 bases at J, with 12 bases between. Germline CDR1 reads SEHNR; CDR2 reads FQNEAQ (reference sequence). The CDR3 DNA sequence: TGTGCCAGCAGCTTAGATGGGACAAAGCATCAGCCCCAGCATTTT. Its translation is CASSLDGTKHQPQHF. The whole variable domain, filled in from reference TRBV7-9 and TRBJ1-5, reads DTGVSQNPRHKITKRGQNVTFRCDPISEHNRLYWYRQTLGQGPEFLTYFQNEAQLEKSRLLSDRFSAERPKGSFSTLEIQRTEQGDSAMYLCASSLDGTKHQPQHFGDGTRLSIL.

V gene TRBV19 combines with J gene TRBJ1-5; no reliable D call. V shed 3 bases and J shed 1 base, with 13 bases lying between them. This CDR3 is built from 16 residues. Germline CDR1 reads LNHDA; CDR2 reads SQIVND (reference sequence). The CDR3 DNA reads TGTGCCAGTAGTATGAGGATGATCCCAAGCAATCAGCCCCAGCATTTT. It specifies CASSMRMIPSNQPQHF. The full variable domain, with the rest looked up from reference TRBV19 and TRBJ1-5, is DGGITQSPKYLFRKEGQNVTLSCEQNLNHDAMYWYRQDPGQGLRLIYYSQIVNDFQKGDIAEGYSVSREKKESFPLTVTSAQKNPTAFYLCASSMRMIPSNQPQHFGDGTRLSIL.

This sequence joins TRBV3-1 (or the pseudogene TRBV3-2) and TRBJ2-3; TRBD2 agrees at 15 bases. Germline-derived CDR1 and CDR2 are LGHDT and YNNKEL (reference sequence). The CDR3 loop spans 17 amino acids. Unmatched junction bases numbered 4, after V lost 4 bases and J lost 2 bases. CDR3 sequence reads: CASSPGTSGRNTDTQYF. CDR3 nucleotides: TGTGCCAGCAGCCCTGGGACTAGCGGGAGGAACACAGATACGCAGTATTTT.

Written as DNA, the CDR3 is TGTGCCAGTACCCAGAGGGGGACAACCCAGCCCCAGCATTTT. Translated: CASTQRGTTQPQHF. The J gene is TRBJ1-5, the V gene TRBV19; TRBD1 might be the D (6 bases). The V and J ends lost 7 bases and 7 bases respectively, with 17 bases between them. CDR1 is LNHDA and CDR2 is SQIVND in the germline V gene (reference sequence). The CDR3 is 14 amino acids.

This clone has a single count. The chain links TRBV7-2 to TRBJ2-7, with TRBD2 matching over 12 bases. V was clipped by 5 bases and J by 5 bases; unmatched bases: 10. This CDR3 spans 16 amino acids. Germline lookup yields CDR1 SGHTA and CDR2 FQGNSA. CDR3 protein: CASSSRSSGRANEQYF. The CDR3 DNA follows: TGTGCCAGCAGCAGCCGTTCTAGCGGGAGGGCCAACGAGCAGTACTTC.

The genes are TRBV4-3 and TRBJ2-7; weak D call: TRBD2 (6 bases). This CDR3 is 15 amino acids long. Germline CDR1 is LGHNA and CDR2 is YSLEER. Trimming shortened V by 1 base and J by 6 bases, and 16 bases separated the two germline ends. DNA for the CDR3: TGCGCCAGCAGCCAAGTCTGGACGGGAGAGGGCGAGCAGTACTTC. The encoded protein is CASSQVWTGEGEQYF.

The chain links TRBV6-5 to TRBJ2-7; perhaps TRBD1 as D (5 bases). From germline, CDR1 is MNHEY and CDR2 SVGAGI. Trimming took off 0 bases at V and 0 bases at J, with 9 bases between the two ends. There are 15 residues in the CDR3. Here the CDR3 reads CASSYSRTPSYEQYF. The DNA of the CDR3 is TGTGCCAGCAGTTACTCCCGGACACCCTCCTACGAGCAGTACTTC.

V is TRBV10-2 and J is TRBJ1-1; no clear D gene. In germline, CDR1 is WSHSY, CDR2 SAAADI. CDR3 length: 12 residues. Trimming shortened V by 4 bases and J by 11 bases, and 14 bases separated the two germline ends. CDR3 protein: CASSVAGAGAFF. For the CDR3, the DNA is TGCGCCAGCAGTGTGGCCGGTGCGGGGGCTTTCTTT.

J is TRBJ2-1 and V is TRBV2; TRBD2 agrees at 10 bases. The CDR3 runs to 14 residues. From germline, CDR1 is SNHLY and CDR2 FYNNEI. Losses at the gene ends were 7 bases for V and 9 bases for J; bases not matched to a gene: 9. CDR3 in DNA: TGTGCCAGCAAGCCCGGGCTAGCGGGGGTTGAGCAGTTCTTC. Encoded protein: CASKPGLAGVEQFF.

This chain uses TRBV6-2 or TRBV6-3 with TRBJ2-1, with D maybe TRBD1 (6 bases). CDR1 is MNHEY and CDR2 is SVGEGT in the germline V gene. This CDR3 has 16 amino acids. V was clipped by 3 bases and J by 7 bases, with 19 bases between them. The CDR3 is CASSYLPGEPHNEQFF. CDR3 sequence (DNA): TGTGCCAGCAGTTATCTCCCAGGGGAACCCCATAATGAGCAGTTCTTC.

V and J are TRBV5-6 and TRBJ1-6, with TRBD1 as a possible D gene (5 bases). Trimming removed 2 bases from V and 2 bases from J, with 11 bases in between. This CDR3 is 16 amino acids long. Germline values: CDR1 SGHDT, CDR2 YYEEEE. CDR3 nucleotides: TGTGCCAGCAGCTTTTTAAGGGGTACCTATAATTCACCCCTCCACTTT. Protein product: CASSFLRGTYNSPLHF.

CDR3 protein: CATSDGRGASRNEQFF. The CDR3, as DNA: TGTGCCACCAGTGATGGTCGGGGGGCTTCTCGGAATGAGCAGTTCTTC. The chain combines TRBV24-1 with TRBJ2-1, with D tentatively TRBD2 (7 bases). The CDR3 runs to 16 residues. Germline CDR1 KGHDR, CDR2 SFDVKD. Trimming left V 3 bases short and J 7 bases short, with 18 bases between.

V is TRBV18 and J is TRBJ1-2; D might be TRBD1 (6 bases). The CDR3 runs to 13 residues. The germline V gene has CDR1 KGHSH and CDR2 LQKENI. Trimming removed 4 bases at V and 5 bases at J, with 11 bases between. In nucleotides, the CDR3 is TGTGCCAGCTCACAAGACAGGAATTATGGCTACACCTTC. Translated, it gives CASSQDRNYGYTF. Filled out from reference TRBV18 and TRBJ1-2, the complete variable domain reads NAGVMQNPRHLVRRRGQEARLRCSPMKGHSHVYWYRQLPEEGLKFMVYLQKENIIDESGMPKERFSAEFPKEGPSILRIQQVVRGDSAAYFCASSQDRNYGYTFGSGTRLTVV.

The chain recombines TRBV11-1 with TRBJ1-1; 9 nucleotides line up with TRBD1. This CDR3 has 14 residues. Trimming removed 5 bases from V and 8 bases from J; junction bases left unmatched: 9. CDR1 is SGHAT and CDR2 is FQDESV in the germline V gene (reference sequence). CDR3 loop: CASSPGQGFYEAFF. Here the CDR3 DNA reads TGTGCCAGCAGCCCGGGACAGGGATTCTACGAAGCTTTCTTT.

The chain employs TRBV19 and TRBJ2-6; D ambiguous. CDR3 size: 14 residues. Germline V CDR1 and CDR2: LNHDA, SQIVND (reference sequence). Trimming removed 3 bases at V and 4 bases at J, with 7 bases between. CDR3 sequence reads: CASSIQSGANVLTF. CDR3 sequence (DNA): TGTGCCAGTAGTATTCAATCCGGGGCCAACGTCCTGACTTTC.

A single count supports this clone. V usage is TRBV12-3 or TRBV12-4 and J usage is TRBJ1-2, with D maybe TRBD1 (5 bases). This CDR3 region has 13 residues. Trimming removed 3 bases from V and 9 bases from J, with 14 bases in between. DNA of the CDR3: TGTGCCAGCAGTTTTCAGCAGGGATCGAGCTACACCTTC. Residues: CASSFQQGSSYTF.

This chain connects TRBV9 to TRBJ2-7; D possibly corresponds to TRBD2 (7 bases). This CDR3 has 14 amino acids. V was trimmed by 3 bases and J by 3 bases, leaving 13 bases between them. Per the germline V gene, CDR1 is SGDLS and CDR2 is YYNGEE. The CDR3 DNA sequence: TGTGCCAGCAGCGGGGGGGGCCCCCACTACGAGCAGTACTTC. Protein product: CASSGGGPHYEQYF. Looking up the rest from reference TRBV9 and TRBJ2-7 gives the full variable domain: DSGVTQTPKHLITATGQRVTLRCSPRSGDLSVYWYQQSLDQGLQFLIQYYNGEERAKGNILERFSAQQFPDLHSELNLSSLELGDSALYFCASSGGGPHYEQYFGPGTRLTVT.

The chain joins TRBV18 to TRBJ2-1; no firm D call. V was shortened by 2 bases and J by 6 bases, with 8 bases between the two germline ends. CDR1 is KGHSH and CDR2 is LQKENI in the germline V gene. The CDR3 has 13 residues. The CDR3 spells CASSPALINEQFF. The DNA for the CDR3 is TGTGCCAGCTCACCAGCGCTGATCAATGAGCAGTTCTTC.

The V and J genes are TRBV27 and TRBJ2-1; 14 bases fit TRBD2. This CDR3 comprises 14 residues. With V trimmed by 7 bases and J by 8 bases, 4 bases remained unmatched. Germline CDR1 is MNHEY and CDR2 is SMNVEV (reference sequence). The CDR3 sequence: CASTLTSGRDEQFF. The CDR3 coding sequence is TGTGCCAGCACCTTGACTAGCGGGAGGGATGAGCAGTTCTTC.

The chain recombines TRBV3-1 (or the pseudogene TRBV3-2) with TRBJ2-7; 8 bases agree with TRBD1. J lost 1 base, V lost 4 bases, and 3 bases had no gene match. Germline V gene data show CDR1 as LGHDT and CDR2 as YNNKEL (reference sequence). The CDR3 runs to 14 residues. The CDR3 DNA sequence: TGTGCCAGCAGCCCCTGGACAGGGTCCTACGAGCAGTACTTC. Protein product: CASSPWTGSYEQYF.

The chain couples TRBV5-1 to TRBJ1-1; D unclear. This CDR3 region has 13 residues. The V end was cut by 3 bases, the J end by 0 bases, with 6 bases between. Germline V gene lookup returns CDR1 SGHRS and CDR2 YFSETQ. CDR3 coding DNA: TGCGCCAGCAGCTCAACACTGAACACTGAAGCTTTCTTT. This gives the protein CASSSTLNTEAFF.

The V call is TRBV7-2, the J call TRBJ1-1, with 8 positions matching TRBD1. V was pared by 2 bases and J by 4 bases, with 9 bases of the junction left unmatched. Germline V gives CDR1 SGHTA, CDR2 FQGNSA. The CDR3 length is 16 residues. The CDR3 region is CASSLMGGDRGTEAFF. The CDR3, as DNA: TGTGCCAGCAGCTTAATGGGTGGAGACAGGGGCACTGAAGCTTTCTTT.

As DNA, the CDR3 is TGTGCCAGCAGCTCCCAGACAGGAATGAACACTGAAGCTTTCTTT. Protein product: CASSSQTGMNTEAFF. The chain has TRBV11-3 and TRBJ1-1; D is perhaps TRBD1 (6 bases). The CDR3 has 15 amino acids. CDR1 is SGHNT and CDR2 is YENEEA in the germline V gene. V was cut by 4 bases and J by 0 bases, with 12 bases left in between.

The J gene is TRBJ2-5, the V gene TRBV5-1; a possible D gene is TRBD1 (5 bases). CDR3 size: 15 residues. Germline values: CDR1 SGHRS, CDR2 YFSETQ. V dropped 2 bases and J dropped 4 bases, with 15 bases sitting between them. The CDR3, as DNA: TGCGCCAGCAGCTTTCAAGGCCAGGGCATAGAGACCCAGTACTTC. Protein: CASSFQGQGIETQYF. The variable domain in full, completed from reference TRBV5-1 and TRBJ2-5, reads KAGVTQTPRYLIKTRGQQVTLSCSPISGHRSVSWYQQTPGQGLQFLFEYFSETQRNKGNFPGRFSGRQFSNSRSEMNVSTLELGDSALYLCASSFQGQGIETQYFGPGTRLLVL.

V usage is TRBV5-1 and J usage is TRBJ2-7, with a possible D match to TRBD1 (5 bases). The germline gives CDR1 SGHRS, CDR2 YFSETQ. Trimming pared 0 bases from V and 1 base from J, leaving 8 bases between. This CDR3 has 14 residues. CDR3 region: CASSLDQGSYEQYF. The CDR3 DNA follows: TGCGCCAGCAGCTTGGACCAGGGTTCCTACGAGCAGTACTTC.